Described below is a single TCR beta chain sequence and its context. The antigen remains unidentified. Libraries were prepared by immunoSEQ multiplex PCR; TCRdb keeps only in-frame clonotypes and omits some of them. Of 45,000 to 60,000 clones listed, around 89% are singletons. This entry belongs to a study of a mutant IDH1 vaccine in newly diagnosed glioma. For the study at large: Most patients had received both radiotherapy and temozolomide, the prior options being radiotherapy, temozolomide, or both. Visit V12 was conducted at week 35 as the safety follow-up. Visit V13 came later, at week 47.

Study outcomes and limitations: There seemed to be no relation between pseudoprogression and changes in top peripheral T cell clonotypes.

Described time point: week 35, safety follow-up. Vaccination comprised doses that each held 300 ug of mutant IDH1 20-mer peptide, plus topical imiquimod. The donor cohort comprised cases of new WHO grade 3 or 4 IDH1-mutant, ATRX-lost astrocytoma. The receptor was derived from a woman in her 40s with glioma. Here the sequenced sample was PBMCs, taken from a glioma patient whose treatment included an IDH1 peptide vaccine.

Written as DNA, the CDR3 is TGTGCCAGCAGCCACGACAGGGACTCTGGAAACACCATATATTTT. It specifies CASSHDRDSGNTIYF. The chain couples TRBV6-5 to TRBJ1-3; 7 bases line up with TRBD1. The CDR3 sequence is 15 residues long. Germline trimming cut 6 bases from V and 0 bases from J; bases unmatched to any gene: 5. Germline V gene sequence: CDR1 MNHEY, CDR2 SVGAGI.